These 17 T cell receptor beta chains originate from one sample sequenced in a study of healthy donors' naive CD4 and CD8 T cells. Starting from 500 ng of total RNA, TCR libraries were made with linear amplification. Each CDR3 protein gets one entry after TCRdb re-called the reads with MiXCR. The top ten clones hold around 2% of a sample with around 180,000 distinct CDR3 sequences, 65% to 75% of them seen once. Material: naive CD4+ and CD8+ T cells sorted from blood, pooled from several donors. These receptors originate from a pool of human donors in good health; the sample pools cells from several healthy donors.

The chain joins TRBV5-1 to TRBJ2-1; 8 bases map to TRBD2. Germline V gene lookup returns CDR1 SGHRS and CDR2 YFSETQ. This CDR3 region has 17 residues. The trim removed 3 bases at V and 1 base at J, leaving 9 bases unmatched. The CDR3, as DNA: TGCGCCAGCAGCTCTAGACCGGGACTAGTTTCCTACAATGAGCAGTTCTTC. This sequence encodes CASSSRPGLVSYNEQFF.

The chain employs TRBV6-5 and TRBJ2-2; 11 bases agree with TRBD2. V shed 2 bases and J 0 bases; nucleotides not matched to a gene: 8. The germline V gene has CDR1 MNHEY and CDR2 SVGAGI. CDR3 length: 19 amino acids. This chain's CDR3 is CASSYSLAGGVANTGELFF. The CDR3 DNA reads TGTGCCAGCAGTTACAGCCTAGCGGGGGGAGTCGCGAACACCGGGGAGCTGTTTTTT.

V usage is TRBV27 and J usage is TRBJ2-7; D is possibly TRBD2 (5 bases). The germline gives CDR1 MNHEY, CDR2 SMNVEV (reference sequence). This CDR3 has 14 amino acids. Trimming removed 5 bases at V and 0 bases at J, with 11 bases between. For the CDR3, the DNA is TGTGCCAGCAGTCCGCGACGGGACTCCTACGAGCAGTACTTC. As protein: CASSPRRDSYEQYF.

V usage is TRBV29-1 and J usage is TRBJ2-2, with D tentatively TRBD1 (5 bases). Trimming shortened V by 3 bases and J by 3 bases, and 8 bases separated the two germline ends. Germline-derived CDR1 and CDR2 are SQVTM and ANQGSEA. The CDR3 length is 13 residues. CDR3 nucleotide sequence: TGCAGCGTTGACAGGGTTGACACCGGGGAGCTGTTTTTT. Translated, it gives CSVDRVDTGELFF.

This clonotype came up once. This chain links TRBV19 with TRBJ1-1; D is ambiguous. The ends were cut back, 2 bases at V and 4 bases at J, with 14 bases in the middle. The germline gives CDR1 LNHDA, CDR2 SQIVND (reference sequence). The CDR3 sequence is 15 residues long. DNA for the CDR3: TGTGCCAGTAGTATAATGTCCATAAGGACCACTGAAGCTTTCTTT. This sequence encodes CASSIMSIRTTEAFF.

The J gene is TRBJ1-5, the V gene TRBV15, with TRBD1 as a possible D gene (5 bases). Trimming took off 5 bases at V and 2 bases at J, with 13 bases between the two ends. The CDR3 sequence is 15 residues long. Germline CDR1 reads LNHNV; CDR2 reads YYDKDF (reference sequence). Here the CDR3 reads CATSGKGSRNQPQHF. The CDR3 DNA follows: TGTGCCACCAGCGGTAAGGGGTCCCGCAATCAGCCCCAGCATTTT.

This sequence joins TRBV6-2 or TRBV6-3 and TRBJ1-2, with unresolved D. This CDR3 spans 12 amino acids. Germline CDR1 and CDR2: MNHEY and SVGEGT. V was cut by 4 bases and J by 8 bases, with 11 bases left in between. The CDR3 region has the DNA TGTGCCAGCAGTTCTATGGCCTACGGCTACACCTTC. Its protein product is CASSSMAYGYTF.

The chain employs TRBV6-1 and TRBJ1-2, with D unclear. The length of the CDR3 is 11 residues. The germline gives CDR1 MNHNS, CDR2 SASEGT. Trimming left V 8 bases short and J 8 bases short, with 12 bases between. CDR3 nucleotides: TGTGCCAGCCGGTGGGGAGGAGGCTACACCTTC. It specifies CASRWGGGYTF.

This clonotype was observed once. The V and J genes are TRBV19 and TRBJ2-7; the D gene is possibly TRBD1 (5 bases). CDR1 and CDR2 from the germline V gene are LNHDA and SQIVND (reference sequence). With 3 bases removed from V and 4 bases from J, the gap between germline ends came to 13 bases. CDR3 length equals 14 residues. The CDR3 sequence is CASSIQAGSYEQYF. The CDR3 DNA reads TGTGCCAGTAGTATCCAGGCAGGGTCGTACGAGCAGTACTTC.

This clonotype was observed a few times. The chain uses TRBV5-1 and TRBJ1-4; D unresolved. The CDR3 spans 14 residues. The germline V and J ends were trimmed by 5 bases and 1 base, with 9 bases remaining between them. CDR1 is SGHRS and CDR2 is YFSETQ in the germline V gene. Here the CDR3 reads CASSLSRTNEKLFF. In DNA form, the CDR3 reads TGCGCCAGCAGTTTGTCACGAACTAATGAAAAACTGTTTTTT.

The chain carries TRBV29-1 and TRBJ1-2; unclear D gene. Trimming took off 4 bases at V and 4 bases at J, with 7 bases between the two ends. This CDR3 is 11 amino acids long. The germline CDR1 and CDR2 sequences are SQVTM and ANQGSEA. CDR3 region: CSVAGPYGYTF. The CDR3 nucleotides read TGCAGCGTTGCGGGTCCCTATGGCTACACCTTC.

The chain carries TRBV5-1 and TRBJ1-5; 9 positions match TRBD1. Germline V lookup: CDR1 SGHRS, CDR2 YFSETQ. With V trimmed by 7 bases and J by 5 bases, 4 bases remained unmatched. The CDR3 length is 13 residues. The CDR3: CASRWDRDQPQHF. DNA for the CDR3: TGCGCCAGCCGCTGGGACAGGGATCAGCCCCAGCATTTT.

This clonotype was seen once. At one end the junction does not follow the germline gene, possibly because of a read error. This chain joins TRBV29-1 and TRBJ2-7; 9 bases agree with TRBD2. This CDR3 has 13 residues. Germline V gives CDR1 SQVTM, CDR2 ANQGSEA. CDR3 region: CSVDSGRGYGQYF. For the CDR3, the DNA is TGCAGCGTTGATAGCGGGAGAGGCTACGGGCAGTACTTC.

The chain combines TRBV5-1 with TRBJ1-1; D is possibly TRBD1 (5 bases). Per the germline V gene, CDR1 is SGHRS and CDR2 is YFSETQ. This CDR3 comprises 14 residues. The V end was cut by 1 base, the J end by 5 bases, with 12 bases between. The CDR3, as DNA: TGCGCCAGCAGCTTGCAGGAGGGGATGACTGAAGCTTTCTTT. This codes for CASSLQEGMTEAFF.

A few counts support this clonotype. The chain combines TRBV12-3 or TRBV12-4 with TRBJ1-1, with TRBD1 as a possible D gene (6 bases). The CDR3 covers 16 residues. The germline V and J ends were trimmed by 5 bases and 1 base, with 17 bases remaining between them. The CDR3 loop reads CASSTLMGHKNTEAFF. CDR3 sequence (DNA): TGTGCCAGCAGTACCTTAATGGGACACAAGAACACTGAAGCTTTCTTT.

The chain has TRBV11-1 and TRBJ2-3, with TRBD2 matching over 8 bases. The CDR3 is 15 amino acids. After removal of 5 bases from V and 6 bases from J, the junction contained 10 bases not matched to a gene. The V gene's germline CDR1 is SGHAT and CDR2 FQDESV (reference sequence). The CDR3 spells CASSLAGGLGDTQYF. The CDR3 DNA is TGTGCCAGCAGCCTGGCGGGAGGCTTAGGGGATACGCAGTATTTT.

The chain couples TRBV19 to TRBJ2-4, with 8 bases matching TRBD1. CDR3 size: 13 residues. Germline CDR1 LNHDA, CDR2 SQIVND (reference sequence). V gave up 5 bases and J gave up 12 bases; unmatched junction bases: 9. CDR3 sequence: CASSSVDRGGQYF. The CDR3 DNA sequence: TGTGCCAGTAGTTCAGTCGACAGGGGAGGTCAGTACTTC.